This T cell receptor (beta chain) was found in a study of blood T cell repertoires in COVID-19. Study-wide background: The analysed material was cDNA or gDNA that came from T cells, B-cell-depleted T cells, or PBMCs.

The method was immunoSEQ multiplex PCR; TCRdb's version includes in-frame clones alone and lacks a portion of them. The table records around 50,000 clones, roughly 90% of them present only once. The CDR3 contains 14 residues. Germline assignment: CDR1 SGHTA and CDR2 FQGNSA. V dropped 5 bases and J dropped 6; count of bases not matched to a gene: 9. The sequence came from a man in his 70s with active COVID-19. The V call is TRBV7-2, the J call TRBJ1-2; 7 nucleotides line up with TRBD1. The material sequenced was peripheral blood. The CDR3 nucleotides read TGTGCCAGCAGCACCTCGGGACAGATTAATGGCTACACCTTC. The encoded protein is CASSTSGQINGYTF.